This TCR beta chain was identified in a study of identical twins (dated by TCRdb to about 2016). With respect to the entire study: TCR alpha and beta repertoires from monozygotic twins, unrelated adults of various ages and cord blood were deep-sequenced to test whether fetal clonotypes persist. To rule out contamination, the twin experiments were replicated at different times with different library preparation protocols.

This clonotype was detected only a few times. The clone's antigen remains unknown. Base quality data are lacking; no much larger clone is found one base away. What the study reported, not specific to this receptor: Out-of-frame TCR alpha sequences shared between twins showed an excess of low generation-probability sequences compared with coincidental sharing between unrelated individuals. Because the same donors could not be followed over many years, conclusions were based on cross-sectional statistical analysis. In monozygotic twins, recombination models systematically underestimated out-of-frame TCR alpha sharing, but the models matched the sharing seen between unrelated individuals. Fewer insertions were carried by abundant cord blood beta clonotypes, a similar but weaker trend appeared in young adult naive repertoires, and no such trend appeared in memory repertoires. A weaker excess of twin sharing was found in beta out-of-frame sequences because the signal-to-noise ratio was lowered by fewer shared sequences. Zero-insertion analyses could be partly confounded by invariant T cells such as MAIT and iNKT, though diverse VJ usage argued against such confounding for most clonotypes.

Library generation was performed with 5' RACE. Sequenced on an Illumina HiSeq 2000. A universal primer binding site was introduced by template switching, and a unique molecular identifier was present in the final cDNA, enabling accurate counting of TCR cDNA molecules. First-strand cDNA for TCR alpha and beta chains was synthesized from specific primers in the conserved constant-segment region. To control for contamination, every cDNA library carried two barcodes: a SMART-Mk sample barcode plus Illumina barcodes. TruSeq adapter sequences along with Illumina sample barcodes were introduced in two successive PCR steps. TCR alpha and beta cDNA libraries were sequenced on the Illumina HiSeq platform with custom primers. The study's processing was this. MiGEC processed the raw reads to extract unique molecular identifiers, while MiXCR was used to determine the CDR3 positions. Recombination models were inferred per individual with the repgenHMM and IGoR tools using an EM algorithm. The tcR package in R was used for shared clonotype analysis, with sharing normalized by the product of cloneset sizes. To study raw recombination without the effects of thymic and clonal selection, out-of-frame nonproductive sequences were analyzed. The raw public reads went through TCRdb reprocessing: fastp at Q25, MiXCR clone calling, in-frame beta chains kept. Identical CDR3 proteins give one entry, which carries the most common genes and DNA. These V and J calls rely on TCRdb rather than the paper's analysis. The sample records 510,000 or so distinct CDR3 sequences, about 16% of which are singletons. About 0.47% of the sample goes to the ten largest clones.

Every donor was a healthy Caucasian. The twin cohort consisted of three pairs of female monozygotic twins, all aged about 18 to 30 years. CD4+ and CD8+ T cell populations were isolated with positive isolation kits from Invitrogen. V was cut back by 4 bases and J by 4 bases, leaving a gap of 20 bases between them. There are 17 amino acids in the CDR3, from cysteine to phenylalanine inclusive. Only the CDR3 portion is preserved as DNA: 51 bases, with reading frame beginning at the first base. These data also featured in a second study, about yellow fever vaccine responses in identical twins. The second paper states: The T cell response to vaccination in identical twins was reported by the authors to appear partly convergent and partly personalized. In identical twins, the study followed T cell clones that responded to the vaccine with precision.

This TCR derives from a woman aged 18-29 years in good health. Material for sequencing was CD4+ T cells sorted from blood. The chain couples TRBV12-3 or TRBV12-4 to TRBJ2-1; tentative D gene TRBD1, with 6 bases matching. The CDR3 region reads CASSSPQGLSRYNEQFF. The nucleotide sequence is given as TGTGCCAGCAGTTCCCCCCAGGGGCTTAGTCGGTACAATGAGCAGTTCTTC.